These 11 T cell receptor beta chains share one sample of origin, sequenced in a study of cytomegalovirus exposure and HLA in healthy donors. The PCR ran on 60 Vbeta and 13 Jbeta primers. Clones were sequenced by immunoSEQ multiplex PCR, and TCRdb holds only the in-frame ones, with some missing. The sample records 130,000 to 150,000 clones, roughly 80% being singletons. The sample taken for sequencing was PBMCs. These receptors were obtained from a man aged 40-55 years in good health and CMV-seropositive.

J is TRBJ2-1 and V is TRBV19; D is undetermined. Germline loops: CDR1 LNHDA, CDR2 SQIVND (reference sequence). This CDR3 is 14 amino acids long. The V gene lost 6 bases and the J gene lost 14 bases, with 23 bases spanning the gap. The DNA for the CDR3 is TGTGCCAGTAGCCCCCTGGTGCAGGTGGGTGATAAGTTCTTC. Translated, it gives CASSPLVQVGDKFF.

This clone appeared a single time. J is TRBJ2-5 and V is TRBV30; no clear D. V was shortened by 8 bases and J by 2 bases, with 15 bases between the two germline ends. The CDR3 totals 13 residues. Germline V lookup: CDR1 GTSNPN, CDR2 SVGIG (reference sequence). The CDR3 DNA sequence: TGTGCCGCCCTACCTTTGAATCAAGAGACCCAGTACTTC. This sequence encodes CAALPLNQETQYF.

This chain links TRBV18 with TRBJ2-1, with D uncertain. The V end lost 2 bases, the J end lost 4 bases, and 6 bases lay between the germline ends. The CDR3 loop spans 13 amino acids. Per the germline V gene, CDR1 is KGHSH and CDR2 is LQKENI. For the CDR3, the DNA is TGTGCCAGCTCACCAGCGAGGTACAATGAGCAGTTCTTC. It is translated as CASSPARYNEQFF.

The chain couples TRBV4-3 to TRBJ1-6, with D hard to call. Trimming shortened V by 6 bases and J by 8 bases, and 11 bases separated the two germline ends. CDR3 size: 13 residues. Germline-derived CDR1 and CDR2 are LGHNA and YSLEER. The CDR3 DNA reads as TGCGCCAGCAGATACACGGGAGATTCACCCCTCCACTTT. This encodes CASRYTGDSPLHF.

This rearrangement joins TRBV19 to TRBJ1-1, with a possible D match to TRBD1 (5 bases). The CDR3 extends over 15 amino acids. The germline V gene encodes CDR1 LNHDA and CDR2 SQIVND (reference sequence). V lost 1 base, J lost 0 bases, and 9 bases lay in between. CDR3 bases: TGTGCCAGTAGTATAGGGGGGGAGTTGAACACTGAAGCTTTCTTT. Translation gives CASSIGGELNTEAFF.

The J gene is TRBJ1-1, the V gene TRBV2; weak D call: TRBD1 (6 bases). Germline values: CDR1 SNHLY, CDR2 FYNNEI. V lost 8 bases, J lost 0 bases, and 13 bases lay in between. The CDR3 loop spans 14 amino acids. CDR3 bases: TGTGCCAGCGGAGCAGGGGCGCTGAACACTGAAGCTTTCTTT. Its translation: CASGAGALNTEAFF. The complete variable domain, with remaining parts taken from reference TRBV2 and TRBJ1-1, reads EPEVTQTPSHQVTQMGQEVILRCVPISNHLYFYWYRQILGQKVEFLVSFYNNEISEKSEIFDDQFSVERPDGSNFTLKIRSTKLEDSAMYFCASGAGALNTEAFFGQGTRLTVV.

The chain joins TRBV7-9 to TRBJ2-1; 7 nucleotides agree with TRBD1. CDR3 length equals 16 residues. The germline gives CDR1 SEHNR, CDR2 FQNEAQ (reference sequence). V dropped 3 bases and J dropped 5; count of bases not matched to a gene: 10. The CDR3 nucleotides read TGTGCCAGCAGCTTTTACAGGGGAGAAATTCACAATGAGCAGTTCTTC. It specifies CASSFYRGEIHNEQFF.

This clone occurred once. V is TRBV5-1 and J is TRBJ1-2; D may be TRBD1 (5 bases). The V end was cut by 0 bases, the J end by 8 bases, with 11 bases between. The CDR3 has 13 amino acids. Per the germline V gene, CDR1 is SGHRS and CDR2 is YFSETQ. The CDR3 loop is CASSLDQGLGYTF. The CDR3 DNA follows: TGCGCCAGCAGCTTGGATCAGGGCTTGGGCTACACCTTC. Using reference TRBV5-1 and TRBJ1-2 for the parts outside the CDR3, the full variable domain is KAGVTQTPRYLIKTRGQQVTLSCSPISGHRSVSWYQQTPGQGLQFLFEYFSETQRNKGNFPGRFSGRQFSNSRSEMNVSTLELGDSALYLCASSLDQGLGYTFGSGTRLTVV.

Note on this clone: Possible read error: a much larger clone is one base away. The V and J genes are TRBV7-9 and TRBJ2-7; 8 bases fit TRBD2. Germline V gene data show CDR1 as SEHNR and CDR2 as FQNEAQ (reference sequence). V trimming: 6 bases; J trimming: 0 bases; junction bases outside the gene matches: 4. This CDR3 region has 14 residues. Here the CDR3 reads CASRPGGSSYEQYF. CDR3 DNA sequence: TGTGCCAGCAGACCGGGGGGGAGCTCCTACGAGCAGTACTTC.

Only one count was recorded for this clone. DNA of the CDR3: TGTGCCAGCAGCTTGGCCGTAGGGGGAAAGAACATTCAGTACTTC. Translating it yields CASSLAVGGKNIQYF. V usage is TRBV5-4 and J usage is TRBJ2-4; a weak D match, TRBD1 (6 bases). Germline V gene sequence: CDR1 SGHNT, CDR2 YYREEE (reference sequence). V lost 0 bases to trimming and J lost 7 bases, with 14 bases between them. The CDR3 consists of 15 residues.

The CDR3 spells CASRRGLAGDTQYF. In DNA, the CDR3 is TGTGCCAGCAGGAGAGGACTAGCAGGAGATACGCAGTATTTT. This chain connects TRBV2 to TRBJ2-3; TRBD2 matches 8 bases. The length of the CDR3 is 14 residues. CDR1 SNHLY and CDR2 FYNNEI come from the germline V gene. V was clipped by 6 bases and J by 5 bases; unmatched bases: 7. Full variable domain (remainder filled in from reference TRBV2 and TRBJ2-3): EPEVTQTPSHQVTQMGQEVILRCVPISNHLYFYWYRQILGQKVEFLVSFYNNEISEKSEIFDDQFSVERPDGSNFTLKIRSTKLEDSAMYFCASRRGLAGDTQYFGPGTRLTVL.